The clone carrying this TCR beta chain was seen just once. The authors' processing: Using reference gene primer amplification, nucleated cell counts were estimated. TCRdb's copy holds only in-frame clones and misses some; the assay was immunoSEQ multiplex PCR. The DNA was the basis for D and trimming; V, J and clone size are from that table. The sample carries under 250,000 clones, about 82% recorded once. The record originates from a study of blood T cell repertoires in COVID-19. Study-level information: Acute and convalescent COVID-19 specimens originated in the United States, Italy and Spain.

Followed longitudinally, the Seattle patients had been enrolled during active infection. The ends lost 3 bases at V and 2 bases at J; junction bases unmatched: 7. Germline lookup yields CDR1 SGHRS and CDR2 YFSETQ. CDR3 length: 18 residues. The sample consisted of peripheral blood. The V gene is TRBV5-1, the J gene TRBJ2-2; TRBD2 aligns across 13 bases. The receptor's source is a woman older than 75 with COVID-19, enrolled during active disease. CDR3 region: CASSSLRGLAGNTGELFF. In DNA form, the CDR3 reads TGCGCCAGCAGCTCGTTAAGGGGACTAGCGGGAAACACCGGGGAGCTGTTTTTT. Full variable domain (rest looked up from reference TRBV5-1 and TRBJ2-2): KAGVTQTPRYLIKTRGQQVTLSCSPISGHRSVSWYQQTPGQGLQFLFEYFSETQRNKGNFPGRFSGRQFSNSRSEMNVSTLELGDSALYLCASSSLRGLAGNTGELFFGEGSRLTVL.